Following are 17 T cell receptor beta chains from one sample sequenced in a study of blood T cell repertoires in COVID-19. The assay was immunoSEQ multiplex PCR, and TCRdb's table has in-frame clones only and misses some. The table records about 280,000 clones, just under 90% of them present only once. The specimen sequenced was peripheral blood. The origin of the receptors is a woman aged 30 to 39 with COVID-19, enrolled during active disease.

The gene calls are TRBV5-4 and TRBJ1-2; D not resolved. V was shortened by 0 bases and J by 7 bases, with 13 bases between the two germline ends. Looked up from germline, CDR1 is SGHNT and CDR2 is YYREEE (reference sequence). The CDR3 covers 14 residues. CDR3 loop: CASSLAAGTGGYTF. Written as DNA, the CDR3 is TGTGCCAGCAGCTTGGCGGCCGGAACGGGTGGCTACACCTTC.

This sequence joins TRBV11-2 and TRBJ2-5, with TRBD2 matching over 10 bases. V lost 9 bases, J lost 2 bases, and 9 bases stayed unmatched. Germline CDR1 and CDR2: SGHAT and FQNNGV. The CDR3 loop spans 15 amino acids. Here the CDR3 DNA reads TGTGCCAGTAAGCCTAGCGGGAGCTTTCAAGAGACCCAGTACTTC. This translates into CASKPSGSFQETQYF.

J is TRBJ2-7 and V is TRBV19; no definite D call. The germline gives CDR1 LNHDA, CDR2 SQIVND (reference sequence). The V end lost 3 bases, the J end lost 3 bases, and 15 bases lay between the germline ends. The CDR3 consists of 15 residues. In nucleotides, the CDR3 is TGTGCCAGTAGTATCCGTCAGGTTGGTCTCTACGAGCAGTACTTC. It yields the protein CASSIRQVGLYEQYF.

J is TRBJ2-5 and V is TRBV7-9; D not certain. CDR1 SEHNR and CDR2 FQNEAQ come from the germline V gene (reference sequence). CDR3 length: 12 residues. V shed 5 bases and J shed 4 bases, with 8 bases lying between them. This CDR3 is CASSPLAETQYF. CDR3 nucleotide sequence: TGTGCCAGCAGCCCCTTGGCAGAGACCCAGTACTTC.

The chain uses TRBV6-6 and TRBJ2-1, with 7 bases identical to TRBD2. This CDR3 is built from 11 residues. V was pared by 8 bases and J by 12 bases, with 7 bases of the junction left unmatched. Germline loops: CDR1 MNHNY, CDR2 SVGAGI (reference sequence). The CDR3 loop reads CASSTGGVQFF. The CDR3 coding sequence is TGTGCCAGCTCAACGGGGGGAGTGCAGTTCTTC.

The rearrangement uses TRBV6-1 and TRBJ2-7; D not resolved. V was trimmed by 0 bases and J by 2 bases, leaving 8 bases between them. Looked up from germline, CDR1 is MNHNS and CDR2 is SASEGT. This CDR3 spans 14 amino acids. In DNA form, the CDR3 reads TGTGCCAGCAGTGAAGCGTTGGCAGCCTACGAGCAGTACTTC. Protein product: CASSEALAAYEQYF.

The V gene is TRBV27, the J gene TRBJ1-2; no reliable D call. Trimming cost V 3 bases and J 3 bases, with 14 bases left between them. Germline V gene lookup returns CDR1 MNHEY and CDR2 SMNVEV (reference sequence). The CDR3 runs 15 residues. The CDR3 DNA reads TGTGCCAGCAGTTTTCACGCAAACTATCACTATGGCTACACCTTC. Protein product: CASSFHANYHYGYTF.

The genes are TRBV6-6 and TRBJ1-2; D gene unclear. The V end lost 0 bases, the J end lost 8 bases, and 13 bases lay between the germline ends. The CDR3 contains 14 residues. The germline V gene encodes CDR1 MNHNY and CDR2 SVGAGI (reference sequence). The CDR3 protein is CASSYSREAWGYTF. The CDR3 DNA reads TGTGCCAGCAGTTACTCTCGGGAGGCGTGGGGCTACACCTTC.

As concerns this clone: Distinct nucleotide sequences in the sample also encode this CDR3. The rearrangement joins TRBV19 to TRBJ1-1; D gene uncertain. CDR1 and CDR2 from the germline V gene are LNHDA and SQIVND (reference sequence). The CDR3 runs to 12 residues. V was cut by 4 bases and J by 3 bases, with 6 bases left in between. CDR3 sequence: CASSTGYTEAFF. DNA of the CDR3: TGTGCCAGTAGTACGGGGTACACTGAAGCTTTCTTT.

The chain employs TRBV24-1 and TRBJ1-1, with D perhaps TRBD1 (6 bases). The V gene's germline CDR1 is KGHDR and CDR2 SFDVKD. This CDR3 is built from 12 residues. V was trimmed by 1 base and J by 11 bases, leaving 10 bases between them. The CDR3 DNA reads as TGTGCCACCAGTGATTTAACAGGGCGGGCTTTCTTT. Translating gives CATSDLTGRAFF.

CDR3 sequence: CASRTPSRAEAFF. The CDR3 DNA reads TGTGCCAGCCGAACTCCAAGCAGGGCTGAAGCTTTCTTT. The chain links TRBV3-1 (or the pseudogene TRBV3-2) to TRBJ1-1; TRBD1 is a possible D gene (5 bases). The V and J ends lost 8 bases and 6 bases respectively, with 16 bases between them. This CDR3 contains 13 residues. Germline lookup yields CDR1 LGHDT and CDR2 YNNKEL (reference sequence).

Only a few counts were recorded for this clone. The chain employs TRBV5-1 and TRBJ2-3; 15 bases are shared with TRBD2. V dropped 3 bases and J dropped 6; count of bases not matched to a gene: 8. CDR3 length: 17 residues. Germline V CDR1 and CDR2: SGHRS, YFSETQ. CDR3 bases: TGCGCCAGCAGCTGGGGACTAGCGGGGGGCTTTGGGGATACGCAGTATTTT. Protein product: CASSWGLAGGFGDTQYF.

The chain combines TRBV19 with TRBJ2-1, with a weak D call TRBD2 (6 bases). The V and J ends lost 1 base and 4 bases respectively, with 11 bases between them. Germline CDR1 is LNHDA and CDR2 is SQIVND (reference sequence). The CDR3 totals 15 residues. CDR3 amino acids: CASSIVAGPYNEQFF. CDR3 nucleotides: TGTGCCAGTAGTATAGTGGCGGGGCCTTACAATGAGCAGTTCTTC. The full variable domain, its missing parts supplied by reference TRBV19 and TRBJ2-1, is DGGITQSPKYLFRKEGQNVTLSCEQNLNHDAMYWYRQDPGQGLRLIYYSQIVNDFQKGDIAEGYSVSREKKESFPLTVTSAQKNPTAFYLCASSIVAGPYNEQFFGPGTRLTVL.

This chain links TRBV15 with TRBJ1-5; perhaps TRBD1 as D (5 bases). This CDR3 has 13 amino acids. Trimming pared 10 bases from V and 2 bases from J, leaving 12 bases between. The germline V gene has CDR1 LNHNV and CDR2 YYDKDF (reference sequence). The DNA for the CDR3 is TGTGCCAGGCCCGGGGGAGGCAATCAGCCCCAGCATTTT. This encodes CARPGGGNQPQHF.

This clone came up a few times. The J gene is TRBJ2-2, the V gene TRBV19; TRBD1 matches 7 bases. Germline CDR1 reads LNHDA; CDR2 reads SQIVND (reference sequence). Trimming removed 3 bases from V and 3 bases from J; junction bases left unmatched: 4. The CDR3 runs 15 residues. The CDR3 loop is CASSIRGPDTGELFF. CDR3 DNA sequence: TGTGCCAGTAGTATTAGGGGGCCTGACACCGGGGAGCTGTTTTTT.

The rearrangement links TRBV19 to TRBJ2-3; 10 bases map to TRBD2. The CDR3 sequence is 16 residues long. J was trimmed by 2 bases and V by 3 bases; bases with no gene match: 5. Looked up from germline, CDR1 is LNHDA and CDR2 is SQIVND (reference sequence). For the CDR3, the DNA is TGTGCCAGTAGTATTAGTAGCGGGGGGTACACAGATACGCAGTATTTT. It specifies CASSISSGGYTDTQYF.

This clone came up once. This rearrangement joins TRBV6-5 to TRBJ2-7, with D maybe TRBD1 (5 bases). V lost 0 bases to trimming and J lost 9 bases, with 18 bases between them. The germline CDR1 and CDR2 sequences are MNHEY and SVGAGI. This CDR3 spans 15 amino acids. CDR3 sequence reads: CASSYSTSVREVQYF. CDR3 DNA: TGTGCCAGCAGTTACTCGACGTCGGTCAGGGAAGTGCAGTACTTC.